The 7 T cell receptor beta chains given below trace back to one sample, sequenced in a study of blood T cell repertoires in COVID-19. The repertoire was sequenced with immunoSEQ multiplex PCR; TCRdb's copy has only in-frame clones and lacks some. The sample has some 150,000 clones; about four fifths are singletons. Sequencing was performed on peripheral blood. The receptor set was obtained from a woman older than 75 with acute or convalescent COVID-19.

The chain employs TRBV5-1 and TRBJ1-4, with 7 bases identical to TRBD1. Trimming removed 0 bases from V and 7 bases from J; junction bases left unmatched: 9. CDR1 and CDR2 (germline): SGHRS, YFSETQ. This CDR3 contains 16 residues. Here the CDR3 reads CASSLVSGGRSEKLFF. The DNA of the CDR3 is TGCGCCAGCAGCTTGGTCTCAGGGGGACGGTCTGAAAAACTGTTTTTT.

This chain connects TRBV7-2 to TRBJ2-1, with D hard to call. This CDR3 region has 13 residues. V was shortened by 4 bases and J by 4 bases, with 8 bases between the two germline ends. Germline V CDR1 and CDR2: SGHTA, FQGNSA. CDR3 in DNA: TGTGCCAGCAGCTCTACTATGTACAATGAGCAGTTCTTC. Amino acids: CASSSTMYNEQFF.

The genes are TRBV5-1 and TRBJ2-1; 11 bases line up with TRBD2. Germline V lookup: CDR1 SGHRS, CDR2 YFSETQ. This CDR3 has 16 amino acids. J gave up 3 bases and V 4 bases, and 6 bases lay outside the gene matches. For the CDR3, the DNA is TGCGCCAGCAGCCCCCCCGGGACTAGCGGCTACAATGAGCAGTTCTTC. This translates into CASSPPGTSGYNEQFF.

The chain carries TRBV12-3 or TRBV12-4 and TRBJ2-2; D uncertain. The V gene lost 7 bases and the J gene lost 6 bases, with 12 bases spanning the gap. The CDR3 is 13 amino acids. CDR3 sequence reads: CASTPDQAGELFF. CDR3 DNA sequence: TGTGCCAGCACCCCCGATCAGGCCGGGGAGCTGTTTTTT.

The chain joins TRBV7-6 to TRBJ1-1; perhaps TRBD1 as D (5 bases). Germline lookup yields CDR1 SGHVS and CDR2 FNYEAQ. Between the trimmed V and J ends, which lost 5 bases and 2 bases, there was a span of 12 bases. The CDR3 is made up of 14 amino acids. The CDR3 DNA reads TGTGCCAGCAGCCCCGGACATCTAAACACTGAAGCTTTCTTT. Translation gives CASSPGHLNTEAFF.

The V and J genes are TRBV3-1 (or the pseudogene TRBV3-2) and TRBJ1-1, with 11 nucleotides matching TRBD1. J gave up 5 bases and V 0 bases, and 8 bases lay outside the gene matches. This CDR3 has 17 amino acids. Germline CDR1 is LGHDT and CDR2 is YNNKEL (reference sequence). This CDR3 reads CASSQDLGQGARTEAFF. CDR3 bases: TGTGCCAGCAGCCAAGATCTTGGACAGGGGGCAAGGACTGAAGCTTTCTTT.

V and J are TRBV20-1 and TRBJ2-1; 11 positions match TRBD2. With 6 bases clipped from V and 0 bases from J, the junction kept 7 bases outside the gene matches. Germline V gene sequence: CDR1 DFQATT, CDR2 SNEGSKA (reference sequence). The CDR3 is 16 residues long. The CDR3, as DNA: TGCAGTGCGAGTTCTAGCGGGGGGCTCTCCTACAATGAGCAGTTCTTC. This codes for CSASSSGGLSYNEQFF.